These 15 T cell receptor beta chains were all obtained from the same sample, sequenced in a study of T cells in Graves' hyperthyroidism and ophthalmopathy. The TCR beta CDR3 regions underwent amplification using RNA transcripts as the source. HTBI primers were used for first-round RT-PCR of the TCR CDR3. TCRdb fed the multiplex PCR reads into MiXCR, producing one record per CDR3 protein. This sample yields under 400,000 distinct CDR3 sequences, of which about 16% are seen a single time; roughly 19% belongs to the top ten. The sequenced material came from blood. The source is a woman aged 55-70 years with Graves' ophthalmopathy.

The chain carries TRBV5-6 and TRBJ2-7; D is possibly TRBD1 or TRBD2 (5 bases each). Between the trimmed V and J ends, which lost 6 bases and 0 bases, there was a span of 19 bases. The CDR3 spans 16 residues. Germline CDR1 is SGHDT and CDR2 is YYEEEE. The CDR3 protein is CASTQGNGAISYEQYF. As DNA, the CDR3 is TGTGCCAGCACCCAAGGAAACGGGGCCATCTCCTACGAGCAGTACTTC.

This sequence joins TRBV19 and TRBJ1-5; a weak D match, TRBD1 (6 bases). V lost 6 bases and J 4 bases, leaving 22 bases between the germline ends. Germline loops: CDR1 LNHDA, CDR2 SQIVND (reference sequence). The CDR3 is made up of 17 amino acids. The CDR3 sequence is CASRSEGGTLLNQPQHF. The CDR3, as DNA: TGTGCCAGTAGATCAGAAGGGGGGACACTTTTGAATCAGCCCCAGCATTTT.

This clonotype showed up just a few times. CDR3 in amino acids: CAWSAGTSGRAYNEQFF. The CDR3 DNA is TGTGCCTGGAGCGCTGGGACTAGCGGGAGGGCTTACAATGAGCAGTTCTTC. This chain joins TRBV30 and TRBJ2-1, with TRBD2 matching 16 bases. This CDR3 region has 17 residues. Unmatched junction bases numbered 6, after V lost 3 bases and J lost 4 bases. The germline gives CDR1 GTSNPN, CDR2 SVGIG (reference sequence).

This clonotype was observed many times. The chain employs TRBV2 and TRBJ2-1; no definite D call. Germline CDR1 and CDR2: SNHLY and FYNNEI. This CDR3 comprises 14 residues. The V gene lost 1 base and the J gene lost 9 bases, with 13 bases spanning the gap. The CDR3 sequence: CASSEEAGLGEQFF. The CDR3 DNA reads TGTGCCAGCAGTGAAGAGGCCGGTCTTGGTGAGCAGTTCTTC.

This clonotype came up many times. The rearrangement joins TRBV12-3 or TRBV12-4 to TRBJ2-7; TRBD1 agrees at 7 bases. The V gene end was trimmed by 7 bases and the J gene end by 2 bases; junction bases not matched to a gene: 8. This CDR3 has 14 residues. CDR3 in amino acids: CASTLRDRPYEQYF. CDR3 coding DNA: TGTGCCAGCACCCTCCGGGACAGACCCTACGAGCAGTACTTC.

Notes on this clonotype: A much larger clone differs from this one at a single base, so this may be a read error. This chain links TRBV6-9 with TRBJ2-7, with 9 bases that match TRBD1. J was trimmed by 3 bases and V by 3 bases; bases with no gene match: 12. Per the germline V gene, CDR1 is MNHGY and CDR2 is SVAAGI. The CDR3 contains 17 residues. Written as DNA, the CDR3 is TGTGCCAGCAGTTACCCTCCTCCGGGACAGGGTTTCTACGAGCAGTACTTC. This translates into CASSYPPPGQGFYEQYF.

V is TRBV9 and J is TRBJ2-7; 8 positions agree with TRBD1. V shed 4 bases, J shed 7 bases, and the junction held 7 bases outside the gene matches. The CDR3 runs to 13 residues. CDR1 SGDLS and CDR2 YYNGEE come from the germline V gene. CDR3 amino acids: CASSTRTGREQYF. CDR3 bases: TGTGCCAGCAGCACCCGGACAGGGCGTGAGCAGTACTTC.

The table lists this clonotype with many counts. The chain uses TRBV5-1 and TRBJ2-5; the D gene is possibly TRBD1 (6 bases). The CDR3 sequence is 14 residues long. Germline values: CDR1 SGHRS, CDR2 YFSETQ. Deletions cut 2 bases from V and 5 bases from J, with 13 bases between. Written as DNA, the CDR3 is TGCGCCAGCAGCTTCAACAGGGATCTGGAGACCCAGTACTTC. It translates to CASSFNRDLETQYF.

This clonotype has a count of ten or more. CDR3 in amino acids: CASSLGMAGNEQFF. The CDR3 coding sequence is TGTGCCAGCAGCTTAGGGATGGCGGGGAATGAGCAGTTCTTC. The chain uses TRBV11-2 and TRBJ2-1, with D possibly being TRBD2 (6 bases). Germline loops: CDR1 SGHAT, CDR2 FQNNGV. The CDR3 is made up of 14 amino acids. V lost 1 base, J lost 7 bases, and 11 bases lay in between. Full variable domain (remainder filled in from reference TRBV11-2 and TRBJ2-1): EAGVAQSPRYKIIEKRQSVAFWCNPISGHATLYWYQQILGQGPKLLIQFQNNGVVDDSQLPKDRFSAERLKGVDSTLKIQPAKLEDSAVYLCASSLGMAGNEQFFGPGTRLTVL.

V and J are TRBV28 and TRBJ2-2; D is ambiguous. Germline V gene data show CDR1 as MDHEN and CDR2 as SYDVKM. Deletions cut 6 bases from V and 3 bases from J, with 8 bases between. This CDR3 is 13 amino acids long. The CDR3 sequence: CASSTADTGELFF. CDR3 sequence (DNA): TGTGCCAGCAGCACGGCGGACACCGGGGAGCTGTTTTTT.

This chain uses TRBV5-1 with TRBJ2-1; TRBD2 matches 11 bases. Germline V gene data show CDR1 as SGHRS and CDR2 as YFSETQ. The V gene end was trimmed by 4 bases and the J gene end by 4 bases; junction bases not matched to a gene: 7. This CDR3 region has 16 residues. CDR3 in amino acids: CASSPTGTSGYNEQFF. The CDR3, as DNA: TGCGCCAGCAGCCCCACCGGGACTAGCGGATACAATGAGCAGTTCTTC.

The J gene is TRBJ2-1, the V gene TRBV6-5; 9 bases are shared with TRBD1. The CDR3 spans 14 residues. J lost 8 bases, V lost 8 bases, and 10 bases had no gene match. Germline CDR1 is MNHEY and CDR2 is SVGAGI. The CDR3 loop reads CASQRGQGAYEQFF. Written as DNA, the CDR3 is TGTGCCAGCCAAAGGGGACAGGGAGCGTATGAGCAGTTCTTC.

This clonotype was detected ten times or more. CDR3 amino acids: CASSPDRASGRDTQYF. The CDR3 DNA reads TGCGCCAGCAGCCCGGACCGAGCGTCGGGGAGGGATACGCAGTATTTT. The gene calls are TRBV5-1 and TRBJ2-3; maybe TRBD2 (6 bases). Deletions cut 4 bases from V and 6 bases from J, with 21 bases between. CDR3 length: 16 amino acids. Germline V gene sequence: CDR1 SGHRS, CDR2 YFSETQ.

Many counts were recorded for this clonotype. V and J are TRBV28 and TRBJ1-4, with a weak D call TRBD1 (5 bases). In germline, CDR1 is MDHEN, CDR2 SYDVKM. The CDR3 length is 15 residues. Trimming shortened V by 8 bases and J by 5 bases, and 18 bases separated the two germline ends. The CDR3 region is CASRRGPGTNEKLFF. DNA of the CDR3: TGTGCCAGCCGCCGCGGTCCGGGGACGAATGAAAAACTGTTTTTT.

This clonotype was detected many times. The chain couples TRBV20-1 to TRBJ1-6; D is uncertain. The CDR3 is 14 amino acids. In germline, CDR1 is DFQATT, CDR2 SNEGSKA (reference sequence). Trimming removed 4 bases from V and 5 bases from J, with 12 bases in between. The CDR3 sequence is CSATPQVDNSPLHF. The DNA of the CDR3 is TGCAGTGCTACCCCCCAGGTGGATAATTCACCCCTCCACTTT.